This TCR beta chain originates from a study of shared clonotypes between healthy human individuals. Unsorted material relied on 85 million to 95 million PBMCs as the source of genomic DNA. CDR1 is MNHEY, CDR2 SMNVEV, per germline (reference sequence). V shed 4 bases and J 5 bases; nucleotides not matched to a gene: 5. The CDR3 covers 14 residues. Genomic DNA of each subset was evenly split across several immunoSEQ plates. Generated by immunoSEQ multiplex PCR, the TCRdb table keeps only in-frame clones and is missing some. This table has approximately 480,000 clones, almost 80% appearing once. The TCR comes from a woman between 35 and 50 years old in good health. Some clones in this sample may be carry-over from other donors' samples. Sequencing used PBMCs. This sequence joins TRBV27 and TRBJ2-1; 7 positions match TRBD2. The CDR3 region is CASSSRDYHNEQFF. The CDR3 DNA is TGTGCCAGCAGTTCCAGGGACTACCACAATGAGCAGTTCTTC.